These 5 T cell receptor beta chains share one sample of origin, sequenced in a study of technical replicates of blood from several donors. Sequencing used immunoSEQ multiplex PCR; TCRdb keeps in-frame clones, though not all of them. The sample holds around 58,000 clones, roughly 86% seen once. The sample consisted of PBMCs. The origin of the receptors is a human donor in good health. Some clones in this sample may be carry-over from other donors' samples.

The CDR3 nucleotides read TGTGCCAGCAGCCAAGATCGGCGGGGAAGTAATTCACCCCTCCACTTT. The encoded protein is CASSQDRRGSNSPLHF. The rearrangement uses TRBV4-2 and TRBJ1-6; D is unresolved. Germline CDR1 LGHNA, CDR2 YNFKEQ. V lost 0 bases, J lost 6 bases, and 12 bases lay in between. The CDR3 runs to 16 residues.

This CDR3 is CASSPGQGAGNTIYF. CDR3 nucleotide sequence: TGTGCCAGCAGCCCGGGACAGGGCGCTGGAAACACCATATATTTT. V gene TRBV5-4 combines with J gene TRBJ1-3; 9 bases line up with TRBD1. V dropped 4 bases and J dropped 2; count of bases not matched to a gene: 4. CDR3 size: 15 residues. CDR1 and CDR2 (germline): SGHNT, YYREEE (reference sequence).

The V gene is TRBV7-8, the J gene TRBJ1-2; maybe TRBD1 (5 bases). Trimming left V 0 bases short and J 8 bases short, with 13 bases between. Germline-derived CDR1 and CDR2 are SGHVS and FQNEAQ. The CDR3 covers 14 residues. The DNA for the CDR3 is TGTGCCAGCAGCTTAGCGGGCAGGGCACAGGGCTACACCTTC. Protein sequence: CASSLAGRAQGYTF.

This clone showed up just once. J is TRBJ2-5 and V is TRBV4-3; D is perhaps TRBD2 (6 bases). This CDR3 is 15 amino acids long. Germline V gives CDR1 LGHNA, CDR2 YSLEER. V was cut by 2 bases and J by 2 bases, with 12 bases left in between. The CDR3 sequence is CASSQQLAYQETQYF. CDR3 DNA: TGCGCCAGCAGCCAACAACTAGCCTATCAAGAGACCCAGTACTTC.

The chain joins TRBV27 to TRBJ1-2; 7 nucleotides agree with TRBD1. The germline V gene encodes CDR1 MNHEY and CDR2 SMNVEV (reference sequence). The length of the CDR3 is 19 residues. The V gene end was trimmed by 8 bases and the J gene end by 1 base; junction bases not matched to a gene: 22. CDR3 DNA sequence: TGTGCCAGCGGATTTTCGGCTAGGGGGCCAGATAGGGGTAACTATGGCTACACCTTC. This gives the protein CASGFSARGPDRGNYGYTF.